This T cell receptor (beta chain) was captured in a study of immune characterization of retroperitoneal liposarcoma. This clonotype was detected ten times or more. This CDR3 is 13 amino acids long. Germline loops: CDR1 MNHEY, CDR2 SVGEGT. TCRdb re-called the PCR reads with MiXCR, one entry per CDR3 protein. The table lists some 9,300 distinct CDR3 sequences, around 35% of them singletons. The clonotype originates from a male donor with retroperitoneal liposarcoma. Sequenced material: tumor tissue. This chain uses TRBV6-2 or TRBV6-3 with TRBJ2-1; no reliable D call. The J call is uncertain, as TRBJ2-7 better fits the DNA end. CDR3: CASSYVPTYEQYF. CDR3 nucleotides: TGTGCCAGCAGTTACGTGCCAACCTACGAGCAGTACTTC.